This T cell receptor (beta chain) was observed in a study of blood T cell repertoires in COVID-19. Study-wide context: Donors in the United States, Italy and Spain gave samples during acute or convalescent COVID-19.

Repertoires were generated with immunoSEQ multiplex PCR, while TCRdb's copy carries only in-frame clones and drops some. The data contain some 83,000 clones, about 85% of them singletons. Germline V CDR1 and CDR2: SQVTM, ANQGSEA. Trimming cost V 2 bases and J 2 bases; bases outside gene matches: 5. The CDR3 contains 14 residues. The sample comprised peripheral blood. V is TRBV29-1 and J is TRBJ2-7, with 8 bases matching TRBD1. The receptor comes from a man in his fifties or sixties with active or convalescent COVID-19. CDR3 DNA: TGCAGCGTTGAATGGACAGGGCATCCCTACGAGCAGTACTTC. Translating it yields CSVEWTGHPYEQYF.